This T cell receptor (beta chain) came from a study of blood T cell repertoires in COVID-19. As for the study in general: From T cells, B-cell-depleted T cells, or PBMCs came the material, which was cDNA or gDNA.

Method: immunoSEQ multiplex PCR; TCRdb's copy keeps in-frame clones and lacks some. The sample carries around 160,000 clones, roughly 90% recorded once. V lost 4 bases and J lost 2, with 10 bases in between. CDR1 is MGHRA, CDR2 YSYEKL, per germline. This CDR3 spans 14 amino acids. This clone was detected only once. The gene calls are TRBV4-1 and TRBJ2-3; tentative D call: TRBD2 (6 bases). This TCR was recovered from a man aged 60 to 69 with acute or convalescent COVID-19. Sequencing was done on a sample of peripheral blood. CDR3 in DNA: TGCGCCAGCAGCCTGCGGGGTCCCACAGATACGCAGTATTTT. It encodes CASSLRGPTDTQYF.